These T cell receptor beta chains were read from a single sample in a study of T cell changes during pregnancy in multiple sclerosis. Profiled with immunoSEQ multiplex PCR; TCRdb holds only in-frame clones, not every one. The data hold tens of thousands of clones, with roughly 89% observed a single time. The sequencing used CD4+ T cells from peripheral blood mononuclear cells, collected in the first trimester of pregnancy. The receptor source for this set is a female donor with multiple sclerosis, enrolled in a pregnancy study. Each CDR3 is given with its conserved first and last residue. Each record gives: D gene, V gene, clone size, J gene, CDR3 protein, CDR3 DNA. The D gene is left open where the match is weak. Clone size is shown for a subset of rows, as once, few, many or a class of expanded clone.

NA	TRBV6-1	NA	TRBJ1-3	CASSELSRPGAGNTIYF	TGTGCCAGCAGTGAATTAAGTCGGCCGGGAGCTGGAAACACCATATATTTT
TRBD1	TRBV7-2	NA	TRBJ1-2	CASSLGQGFNYGYTF	TGTGCCAGCAGCTTGGGACAGGGATTTAACTATGGCTACACCTTC
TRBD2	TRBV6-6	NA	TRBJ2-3	CASSPGTSGAGTQYF	TGTGCCAGCAGTCCCGGGACTAGTGGGGCAGGGACGCAGTATTTT
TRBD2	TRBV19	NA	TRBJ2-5	CASSMTSGSTETQYF	TGTGCCAGTAGTATGACTAGCGGGAGTACCGAGACCCAGTACTTC
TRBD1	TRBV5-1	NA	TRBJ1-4	CASSLGGPNEKLFF	TGCGCCAGCAGTTTAGGGGGCCCGAATGAAAAACTGTTTTTT
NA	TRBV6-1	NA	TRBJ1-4	CASRKITGLEKLFF	TGTGCCAGCAGAAAAATCACAGGGTTAGAAAAACTGTTTTTT
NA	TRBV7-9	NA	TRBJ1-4	CASSASMRNEKLFF	TGTGCCAGCAGCGCGAGCATGCGGAATGAAAAACTGTTTTTT
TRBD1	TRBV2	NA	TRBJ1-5	CASSKGDSYGNQPQHF	TGTGCCAGCAGCAAAGGGGACAGCTATGGCAATCAGCCCCAGCATTTT
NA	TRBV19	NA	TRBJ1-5	CASSHSGSNQPQHF	TGTGCCAGTAGTCACAGTGGGAGCAATCAGCCCCAGCATTTT
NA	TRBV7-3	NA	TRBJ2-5	CASSLAIQETQYF	TGTGCCAGCAGCTTAGCGATACAAGAGACCCAGTACTTC
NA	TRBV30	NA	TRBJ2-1	CAWSRGAYNEQFF	TGTGCCTGGAGCCGCGGGGCCTACAATGAGCAGTTCTTC
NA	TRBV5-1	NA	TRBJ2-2	CASSLEGGARGTGELFF	TGCGCCAGCAGCTTGGAGGGGGGGGCGCGCGGCACCGGGGAGCTGTTTTTT
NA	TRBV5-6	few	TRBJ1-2	CASSLGQLYGYTF	TGTGCCAGCAGCTTGGGGCAGTTATATGGCTACACCTTC
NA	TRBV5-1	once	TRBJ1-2	CASSLNSRNYGYTF	TGCGCCAGCAGCTTGAACAGTCGGAACTATGGCTACACCTTC
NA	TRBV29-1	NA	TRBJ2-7	CSVAVTSSYEQYF	TGCAGCGTCGCCGTCACGAGCTCCTACGAGCAGTACTTC
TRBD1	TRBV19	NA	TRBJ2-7	CASSGTGPSYEQYF	TGTGCCAGTAGCGGGACAGGGCCATCCTACGAGCAGTACTTC
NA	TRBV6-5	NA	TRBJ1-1	CASSPGTRTEAFF	TGTGCCAGCAGCCCAGGGACTAGGACTGAAGCTTTCTTT
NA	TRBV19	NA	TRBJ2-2	CASSFQGELFF	TGTGCCAGTAGCTTTCAGGGGGAGCTGTTTTTT
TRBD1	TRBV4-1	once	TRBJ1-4	CASSQDWTGGPGKLFF	TGCGCCAGCAGCCAAGATTGGACAGGGGGTCCGGGAAAACTGTTTTTT
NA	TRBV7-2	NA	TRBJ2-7	CASSLRSEQYF	TGTGCCAGCAGCTTACGTTCCGAGCAGTACTTC
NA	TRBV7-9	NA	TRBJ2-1	CASSSSVGRTYNEQFF	TGTGCCAGCAGCTCTAGCGTTGGACGGACCTACAATGAGCAGTTCTTC
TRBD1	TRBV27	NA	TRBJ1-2	CASSSLGTARYGYTF	TGTGCCAGCAGCTCTCTCGGGACAGCCAGATATGGCTACACCTTC
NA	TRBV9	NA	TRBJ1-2	CASSVGDTSPYGYTF	TGTGCCAGCAGCGTAGGGGACACAAGTCCTTATGGCTACACCTTC
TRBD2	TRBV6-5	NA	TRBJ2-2	CASSYPGLAGTGELFF	TGTGCCAGCAGTTATCCCGGACTAGCGGGAACCGGGGAGCTGTTTTTT
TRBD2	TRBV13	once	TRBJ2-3	CASSSIPSTSPSTDTQYF	TGTGCCAGCAGCTCAATACCGTCGACTAGCCCCAGCACAGATACGCAGTATTTT
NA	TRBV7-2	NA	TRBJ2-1	CASSRLAHNYNEQFF	TGTGCCAGCAGCCGTCTAGCGCACAACTACAATGAGCAGTTCTTC
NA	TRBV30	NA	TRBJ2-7	CAWNPGDYEQYF	TGTGCCTGGAATCCAGGGGACTACGAGCAGTACTTC
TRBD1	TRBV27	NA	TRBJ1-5	CASSLLGGDQPQHF	TGTGCCAGCAGTTTACTAGGGGGCGATCAGCCCCAGCATTTT
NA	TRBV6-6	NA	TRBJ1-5	CASSQGTFLDRHF	TGTGCCAGCAGCCAAGGGACTTTCCTTGATCGGCATTTT